The rows below give T cell receptor beta chains drawn from one sample of a study of blood T cell repertoires in COVID-19. TCRdb keeps only in-frame clones here, not all; method: immunoSEQ multiplex PCR. The sample includes approximately 500,000 clones, roughly 90% of them seen just once. What was sequenced was PBMCs or T cells enriched from blood (not recorded which). These receptors all stem from a woman in her thirties or forties who had recovered from COVID-19. CDR3s include the opening cysteine and the closing phenylalanine or tryptophan. Each record gives: CDR3 length, D gene, clone size, J gene, V gene, CDR3 DNA, CDR3 protein. D genes are given only for firm matches. For some rows the clone size is stated as once, few or many, or as a class when expanded; others skip it.

length: 16; D: TRBD2; size: NA; J: TRBJ2-7; V: TRBV5-6; DNA: TGTGCCAGCAGCCTGGATGGCGGGACTAGGTTCTACGAGCAGTACTTC; CDR3: CASSLDGGTRFYEQYF
length: 13; D: NA; size: once; J: TRBJ1-3; V: TRBV9; DNA: TGTGCCAGCAGCGTAGCTCAGGGAAACACCATATATTTT; CDR3: CASSVAQGNTIYF
length: 16; D: TRBD2; size: NA; J: TRBJ2-1; V: TRBV27; DNA: TGTGCCAGCAGTTTAGGAGCGGGAGGTTTCAACAATGAGCAGTTCTTC; CDR3: CASSLGAGGFNNEQFF
length: 15; D: TRBD1; size: NA; J: TRBJ1-6; V: TRBV9; DNA: TGTGCCAGCAGCGATCGACAGGGAGCCAATTCACCCCTCCACTTT; CDR3: CASSDRQGANSPLHF
length: 14; D: TRBD2; size: NA; J: TRBJ2-7; V: TRBV11-3; DNA: TGTGCCAGCAGCGCAACTAGCGGGAGTTACGAGCAGTACTTC; CDR3: CASSATSGSYEQYF
length: 15; D: NA; size: NA; J: TRBJ1-2; V: TRBV9; DNA: TGTGCCAGCAGCGTAGATCGGACAACGATCTATGGCTACACCTTC; CDR3: CASSVDRTTIYGYTF
length: 16; D: TRBD1; size: NA; J: TRBJ2-3; V: TRBV12-5; DNA: TGTGCTAGTGGCTCGGACAGGGGAGGTGTGACAGATACGCAGTATTTT; CDR3: CASGSDRGGVTDTQYF
length: 14; D: NA; size: NA; J: TRBJ2-7; V: TRBV28; DNA: TGTGCCAGCCTCCCCCCTCAGGGTAGCTCGGAGCAGTACTTC; CDR3: CASLPPQGSSEQYF
length: 15; D: TRBD2; size: NA; J: TRBJ2-1; V: TRBV7-9; DNA: TGTGCCAGCAGCTTAGTAGCGGGCATATACAATGAGCAGTTCTTC; CDR3: CASSLVAGIYNEQFF
length: 15; D: NA; size: NA; J: TRBJ2-3; V: TRBV6-5; DNA: TGTGCCAGCAGTTACACGAAGCATTCCACAGATACGCAGTATTTT; CDR3: CASSYTKHSTDTQYF
length: 14; D: NA; size: NA; J: TRBJ1-3; V: TRBV11-3; DNA: TGTGCCAGCAGCTTTTCAGGGCCCGGAAACACCATATATTTT; CDR3: CASSFSGPGNTIYF
length: 16; D: TRBD1; size: NA; J: TRBJ2-6; V: TRBV4-1; DNA: TGCGCCAGCAGTGGGACAGTGTTCTCTGGGGCCAACGTCCTGACTTTC; CDR3: CASSGTVFSGANVLTF
length: 12; D: NA; size: NA; J: TRBJ1-1; V: TRBV7-9; DNA: TGTGCCAGCAGCTTATTCGGGGTGGGGGCTTTCTTT; CDR3: CASSLFGVGAFF
length: 14; D: NA; size: NA; J: TRBJ2-7; V: TRBV30; DNA: TGTGCCTGGAGTGTACAAGCGGGCTCCTACGAGCAGTACTTC; CDR3: CAWSVQAGSYEQYF
length: 15; D: NA; size: NA; J: TRBJ1-4; V: TRBV5-6; DNA: TGTGCCAGCAGCTCAGGACAGACAACTAATGAAAAACTGTTTTTT; CDR3: CASSSGQTTNEKLFF
length: 16; D: NA; size: NA; J: TRBJ2-7; V: TRBV5-4; DNA: TGTGCCAGCAGCTTGTTTGGCGGGATGAGCTCCTACGAGCAGTACTTC; CDR3: CASSLFGGMSSYEQYF
length: 14; D: NA; size: NA; J: TRBJ1-3; V: TRBV15; DNA: TGTGCCACCAGCGGCGATCTCGACTTAGGCACCATATATTTT; CDR3: CATSGDLDLGTIYF
length: 14; D: TRBD1; size: few; J: TRBJ1-5; V: TRBV10-1; DNA: TGCGCCAGCAGTGAGTTGACAGGGAGTCAGCCCCAGCATTTT; CDR3: CASSELTGSQPQHF
length: 11; D: NA; size: NA; J: TRBJ1-2; V: TRBV20-1; DNA: TGCAGTGCTCCGGAGAACTATGGCTACACCTTC; CDR3: CSAPENYGYTF
length: 16; D: NA; size: NA; J: TRBJ1-1; V: TRBV3-1/TRBV3-2; DNA: TGTGCCAGCAGCCAATTACAACAGGGACCCAACACTGAAGCTTTCTTT; CDR3: CASSQLQQGPNTEAFF
length: 14; D: NA; size: NA; J: TRBJ1-1; V: TRBV25-1; DNA: TGTGCCAGCAAAGACCAGGGTGGGAACACTGAAGCTTTCTTT; CDR3: CASKDQGGNTEAFF
length: 16; D: NA; size: NA; J: TRBJ2-7; V: TRBV10-1; DNA: TGCGCCAGCAGGGGGCAGGGGTCATCCCCTAAGGACGAGCAGTACTTC; CDR3: CASRGQGSSPKDEQYF
length: 15; D: NA; size: NA; J: TRBJ1-2; V: TRBV18; DNA: TGTGCCAGCTCACCCCTGAGACCCCGGGACTATGGCTACACCTTC; CDR3: CASSPLRPRDYGYTF
length: 22; D: NA; size: NA; J: TRBJ2-1; V: TRBV29-1; DNA: TGCAGCGTTGAAGTCCCCCTTAGGCGTTCAAGCCCAAGGCGGGGCTCCTACAATGAGCAGTTCTTC; CDR3: CSVEVPLRRSSPRRGSYNEQFF
length: 13; D: NA; size: NA; J: TRBJ2-1; V: TRBV11-2; DNA: TGTGCCAGCAGCTTAGACAGGGACAATGAGCAGTTCTTC; CDR3: CASSLDRDNEQFF
length: 15; D: NA; size: NA; J: TRBJ1-2; V: TRBV7-2; DNA: TGTGCCAGCAGCTTAGCCGGTAGCGGAGGGTATGGCTACACCTTC; CDR3: CASSLAGSGGYGYTF
length: 14; D: NA; size: NA; J: TRBJ2-7; V: TRBV5-1; DNA: TGCGCCAGCAGCTTTATCGGCGGCTCCTACGAGCAGTACTTC; CDR3: CASSFIGGSYEQYF
length: 23; D: NA; size: NA; J: TRBJ2-4; V: TRBV3-1/TRBV3-2; DNA: TGTGCCAGCAGCCCCAACCGAGAATTGGGGGGTGTTGAATTCGAACTAGCCAAAAACATTCAGTACTTC; CDR3: CASSPNRELGGVEFELAKNIQYF
length: 14; D: NA; size: NA; J: TRBJ1-1; V: TRBV10-3; DNA: TGTGCCATCAGTGAACAGGGTATGAACACTGAAGCTTTCTTT; CDR3: CAISEQGMNTEAFF
length: 14; D: NA; size: NA; J: TRBJ2-1; V: TRBV3-1/TRBV3-2; DNA: TGTGCCAGCAGCCTCCCCGGAGTCGGGGATGAGCAGTTCTTC; CDR3: CASSLPGVGDEQFF
length: 15; D: TRBD1; size: NA; J: TRBJ1-3; V: TRBV9; DNA: TGTGCCAGCGGGGGACAGCCACTCTCTGGAAACACCATATATTTT; CDR3: CASGGQPLSGNTIYF
length: 14; D: TRBD1; size: NA; J: TRBJ1-5; V: TRBV2; DNA: TGTGCCAGCAGTGGGACAGGGGGTAATCAGCCCCAGCATTTT; CDR3: CASSGTGGNQPQHF
length: 14; D: TRBD2; size: NA; J: TRBJ2-7; V: TRBV7-9; DNA: TGTGCCAGCAGCCTTAGCGGGAGAACCTACGAGCAGTACTTC; CDR3: CASSLSGRTYEQYF
length: 14; D: TRBD2; size: NA; J: TRBJ2-7; V: TRBV6-5; DNA: TGTGCCAGCAGTTCACCGGGACTACGCTACGAGCAGTACTTC; CDR3: CASSSPGLRYEQYF
length: 14; D: TRBD2; size: NA; J: TRBJ2-1; V: TRBV5-1; DNA: TGCGCCAGCAGCCCACCCCTAGCGGGAGGTGAGCAGTTCTTC; CDR3: CASSPPLAGGEQFF
length: 15; D: NA; size: NA; J: TRBJ1-1; V: TRBV19; DNA: TGTGCCAGTAGTATTTCTCGGGGGGTGGACACTGAAGCTTTCTTT; CDR3: CASSISRGVDTEAFF
length: 17; D: TRBD1; size: once; J: TRBJ1-1; V: TRBV19; DNA: TGTGCCACCAATGACAGGGGGCGCCGGTCACTGAACACTGAAGCTTTCTTT; CDR3: CATNDRGRRSLNTEAFF
length: 14; D: NA; size: NA; J: TRBJ1-2; V: TRBV5-1; DNA: TGCGCCAGCAGCTTGGAGGATCTGGGGGGTGGCTACACCTTC; CDR3: CASSLEDLGGGYTF
length: 13; D: NA; size: NA; J: TRBJ1-2; V: TRBV29-1; DNA: TGCAGCGTGGGGGAGGGGCTCCTCTATGGCTACACCTTC; CDR3: CSVGEGLLYGYTF
length: 14; D: NA; size: NA; J: TRBJ1-1; V: TRBV6-4; DNA: TGTGCCAGCAGAGGACAGAGCTCGAACACTGAAGCTTTCTTT; CDR3: CASRGQSSNTEAFF
length: 16; D: NA; size: NA; J: TRBJ2-7; V: TRBV9; DNA: TGTGCCAGCAGCGTAGCGTCCGGGACTGCCCTTGACGAGCAGTACTTC; CDR3: CASSVASGTALDEQYF
length: 14; D: NA; size: NA; J: TRBJ1-2; V: TRBV2; DNA: TGTGCCAGCAGTGAATTTTTAGGGGATAATGGCTACACCTTC; CDR3: CASSEFLGDNGYTF
length: 16; D: NA; size: NA; J: TRBJ2-7; V: TRBV6-2/TRBV6-3; DNA: TGTGCCAGCAGTTACCTCATGCCGGGAGCGTCCTACGAGCAGTACTTC; CDR3: CASSYLMPGASYEQYF